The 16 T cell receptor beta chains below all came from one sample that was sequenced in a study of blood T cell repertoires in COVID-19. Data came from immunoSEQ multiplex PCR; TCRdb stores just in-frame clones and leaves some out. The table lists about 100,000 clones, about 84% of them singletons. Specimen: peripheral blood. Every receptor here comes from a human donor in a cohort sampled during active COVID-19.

CDR3 region: CASTPRAPGDLSGANVLTF. CDR3 sequence (DNA): TGTGCCAGTACCCCACGGGCCCCAGGGGACCTCTCTGGGGCCAACGTCCTGACTTTC. This chain joins TRBV19 and TRBJ2-6, with D possibly being TRBD1 (6 bases). Germline assignment: CDR1 LNHDA and CDR2 SQIVND (reference sequence). CDR3 size: 19 residues. The V gene lost 7 bases and the J gene lost 0 bases, with 22 bases spanning the gap.

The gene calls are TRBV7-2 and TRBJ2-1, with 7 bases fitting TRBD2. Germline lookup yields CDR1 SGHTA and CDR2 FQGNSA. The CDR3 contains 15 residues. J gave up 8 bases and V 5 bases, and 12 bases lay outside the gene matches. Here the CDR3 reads CASSPASGRADEQFF. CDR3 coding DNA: TGTGCCAGCAGCCCAGCTAGCGGTAGGGCGGATGAGCAGTTCTTC.

CDR3 in amino acids: CASSTPRASGRGNEQFF. In nucleotides, the CDR3 is TGTGCCAGCAGCACACCCCGCGCTAGCGGGAGAGGCAATGAGCAGTTCTTC. The chain carries TRBV11-2 and TRBJ2-1; TRBD2 matches 10 bases. CDR1 is SGHAT, CDR2 FQNNGV, per germline. The CDR3 covers 17 residues. Losses at the gene ends were 5 bases for V and 6 bases for J; bases not matched to a gene: 13.

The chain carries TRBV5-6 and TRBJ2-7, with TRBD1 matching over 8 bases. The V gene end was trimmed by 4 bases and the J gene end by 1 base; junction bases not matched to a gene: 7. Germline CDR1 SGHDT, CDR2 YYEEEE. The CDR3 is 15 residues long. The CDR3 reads CASSRLGQGSYEQYF. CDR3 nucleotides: TGTGCCAGCAGCCGCCTTGGACAGGGATCCTACGAGCAGTACTTC.

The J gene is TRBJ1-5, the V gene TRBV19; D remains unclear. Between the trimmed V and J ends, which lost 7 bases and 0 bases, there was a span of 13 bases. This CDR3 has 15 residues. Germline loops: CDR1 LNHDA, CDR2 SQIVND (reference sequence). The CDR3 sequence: CASTGGAGSNQPQHF. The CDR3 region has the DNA TGTGCCAGTACTGGAGGCGCAGGTAGCAATCAGCCCCAGCATTTT.

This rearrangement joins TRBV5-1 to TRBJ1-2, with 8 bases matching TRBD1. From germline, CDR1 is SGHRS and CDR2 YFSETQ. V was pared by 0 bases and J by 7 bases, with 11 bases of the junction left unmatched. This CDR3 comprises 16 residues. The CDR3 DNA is TGCGCCAGCAGCTTGGCAGTGTCAGGGGGCCAGGGTGGCTACACCTTC. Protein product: CASSLAVSGGQGGYTF.

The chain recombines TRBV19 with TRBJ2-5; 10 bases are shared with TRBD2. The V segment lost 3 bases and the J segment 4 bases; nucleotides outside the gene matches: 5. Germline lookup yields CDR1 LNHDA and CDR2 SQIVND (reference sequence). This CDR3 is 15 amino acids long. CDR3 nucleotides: TGTGCCAGTAGTATGCGGCTAGCGGGAGTAGAGACCCAGTACTTC. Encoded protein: CASSMRLAGVETQYF.

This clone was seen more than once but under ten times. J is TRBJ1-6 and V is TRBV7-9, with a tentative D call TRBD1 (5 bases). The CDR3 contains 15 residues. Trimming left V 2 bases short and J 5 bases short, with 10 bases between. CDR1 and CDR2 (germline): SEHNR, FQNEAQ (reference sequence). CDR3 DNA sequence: TGTGCCAGCAGCTTACAGGGTCTTAATAATTCACCCCTCCACTTT. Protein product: CASSLQGLNNSPLHF.

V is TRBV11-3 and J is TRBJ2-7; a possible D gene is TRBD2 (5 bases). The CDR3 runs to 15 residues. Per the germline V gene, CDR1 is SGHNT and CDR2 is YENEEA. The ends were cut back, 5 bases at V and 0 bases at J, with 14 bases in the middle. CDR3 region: CASSPPGRGSYEQYF. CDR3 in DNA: TGTGCCAGCAGCCCCCCCGGCCGGGGCTCCTACGAGCAGTACTTC.

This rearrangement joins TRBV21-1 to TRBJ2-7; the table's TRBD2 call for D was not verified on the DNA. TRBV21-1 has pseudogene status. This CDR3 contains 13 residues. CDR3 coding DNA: TGTGCCAGCAGCAAAGGCACGGCCTACGAGCAGTACTTC. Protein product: CASSKGTAYEQYF.

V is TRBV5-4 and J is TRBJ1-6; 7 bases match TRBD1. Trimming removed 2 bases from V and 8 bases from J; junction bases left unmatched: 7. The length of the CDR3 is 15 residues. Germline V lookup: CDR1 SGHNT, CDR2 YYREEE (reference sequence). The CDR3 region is CASSFRQGWDSPLHF. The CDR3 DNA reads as TGTGCCAGCAGCTTCAGACAGGGATGGGATTCACCCCTCCACTTT.

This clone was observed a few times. The CDR3: CASSLARAGSYEQYF. Here the CDR3 DNA reads TGTGCCAGCAGCTTAGCCCGCGCGGGCTCCTACGAGCAGTACTTC. The rearrangement joins TRBV11-2 to TRBJ2-7; D perhaps matches TRBD2 (5 bases). This CDR3 comprises 15 residues. V lost 1 base and J 0 bases, leaving 10 bases between the germline ends. Germline V CDR1 and CDR2: SGHAT, FQNNGV. The full variable domain, in which reference TRBV11-2 and TRBJ2-7 provide the parts outside the CDR3, is EAGVAQSPRYKIIEKRQSVAFWCNPISGHATLYWYQQILGQGPKLLIQFQNNGVVDDSQLPKDRFSAERLKGVDSTLKIQPAKLEDSAVYLCASSLARAGSYEQYFGPGTRLTVT.

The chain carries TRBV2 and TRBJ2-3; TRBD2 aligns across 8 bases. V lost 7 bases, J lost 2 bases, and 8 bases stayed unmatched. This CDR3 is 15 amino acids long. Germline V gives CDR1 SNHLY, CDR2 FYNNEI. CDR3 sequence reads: CASNLAGKDTDTQYF. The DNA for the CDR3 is TGTGCCAGCAATCTAGCGGGCAAAGACACAGATACGCAGTATTTT.

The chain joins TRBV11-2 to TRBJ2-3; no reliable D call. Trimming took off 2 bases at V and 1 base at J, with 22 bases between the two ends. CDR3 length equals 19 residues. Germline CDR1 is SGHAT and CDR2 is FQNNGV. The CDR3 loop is CASSLLRDACGGGTDTQYF. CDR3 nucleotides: TGTGCCAGCAGCTTATTGCGTGACGCTTGCGGTGGTGGCACAGATACGCAGTATTTT. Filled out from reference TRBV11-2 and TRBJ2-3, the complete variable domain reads EAGVAQSPRYKIIEKRQSVAFWCNPISGHATLYWYQQILGQGPKLLIQFQNNGVVDDSQLPKDRFSAERLKGVDSTLKIQPAKLEDSAVYLCASSLLRDACGGGTDTQYFGPGTRLTVL.

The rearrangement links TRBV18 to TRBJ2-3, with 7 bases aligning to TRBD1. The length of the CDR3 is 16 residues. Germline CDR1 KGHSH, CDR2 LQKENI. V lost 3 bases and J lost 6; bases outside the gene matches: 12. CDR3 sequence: CASSPQRQGAIDTQYF. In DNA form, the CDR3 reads TGTGCCAGCTCACCGCAGAGACAGGGCGCCATCGATACGCAGTATTTT.

CDR3 sequence: CASSRGQANTEAFF. The CDR3 bases are TGTGCCAGCAGTCGCGGACAGGCCAACACTGAAGCTTTCTTT. This chain connects TRBV6-5 to TRBJ1-1; 7 nucleotides agree with TRBD1. J lost 2 bases, V lost 5 bases, and 5 bases had no gene match. The germline V gene has CDR1 MNHEY and CDR2 SVGAGI. This CDR3 has 14 residues.